The 17 T cell receptor beta chains listed next were all sequenced from one sample in a study of T cells after yellow fever vaccination. TCRdb fed the 5' RACE reads into MiXCR, producing one record per CDR3 protein. The repertoire includes 450,000 to 600,000 distinct CDR3 sequences, approximately 13% of them detected once, and around 15% sits in the top ten. Material: PBMCs, obtained on the day of the yellow fever booster vaccination. The receptor set was obtained from a man in his thirties or forties who received the YFV17D yellow fever vaccine.

The genes are TRBV20-1 and TRBJ2-3; TRBD2 matches at 8 bases. The CDR3 loop spans 15 amino acids. CDR1 is DFQATT, CDR2 SNEGSKA, per germline (reference sequence). The junction had 4 bases not matched to a gene; V was cut back by 2 bases and J by 0 bases. In DNA form, the CDR3 reads TGCAGTGCTAGAAAGGCTAGCGGGAGCACAGATACGCAGTATTTT. Translating gives CSARKASGSTDTQYF.

The CDR3 bases are TGCAGTGCTCCCGGTGTGGGACTAGAGCTATACGAGCAGTACTTC. It is translated as CSAPGVGLELYEQYF. This chain uses TRBV20-1 with TRBJ2-7, with TRBD2 matching 8 bases. With 5 bases clipped from V and 4 bases from J, the junction kept 13 bases outside the gene matches. The V gene's germline CDR1 is DFQATT and CDR2 SNEGSKA (reference sequence). The CDR3 runs to 15 residues.

This clonotype was observed many times. The chain links TRBV14 to TRBJ2-2; a possible D gene is TRBD1 (7 bases). The CDR3 has 15 residues. Trimming removed 4 bases from V and 4 bases from J, with 13 bases in between. Germline loops: CDR1 SGHDN, CDR2 FVKESK. CDR3 DNA: TGTGCCAGCAGCCGCAGCCAGGGGGGCACCGGGGAGCTGTTTTTT. This sequence encodes CASSRSQGGTGELFF.

This clonotype was found many times. CDR3 protein: CSAGAPASEQYF. CDR3 DNA: TGCAGCGCAGGGGCCCCAGCTTCCGAGCAGTACTTC. This chain joins TRBV29-1 and TRBJ2-7; TRBD1 might be the D (6 bases). This CDR3 has 12 residues. V shed 7 bases and J shed 6 bases, with 16 bases lying between them. Germline CDR1 is SQVTM and CDR2 is ANQGSEA.

The table lists this clonotype with many counts. The genes are TRBV15 and TRBJ2-1; D ambiguous. V lost 5 bases and J lost 10, with 9 bases in between. Germline lookup yields CDR1 LNHNV and CDR2 YYDKDF (reference sequence). The CDR3 sequence is 11 residues long. CDR3: CATSPHTEQFF. Here the CDR3 DNA reads TGTGCCACCAGCCCCCATACAGAGCAGTTCTTC. The whole variable domain, filled in from reference TRBV15 and TRBJ2-1, reads DAMVIQNPRYQVTQFGKPVTLSCSQTLNHNVMYWYQQKSSQAPKLLFHYYDKDFNNEADTPDNFQSRRPNTSFCFLDIRSPGLGDTAMYLCATSPHTEQFFGPGTRLTVL.

V gene TRBV19 combines with J gene TRBJ2-7; 10 positions match TRBD2. This CDR3 spans 15 amino acids. The V and J ends lost 3 bases and 2 bases, in that order; junction bases with no gene match: 4. Germline CDR1 reads LNHDA; CDR2 reads SQIVND (reference sequence). Here the CDR3 reads CASSILAGDPYEQYF. In DNA form, the CDR3 reads TGTGCCAGTAGTATCCTAGCGGGAGATCCCTACGAGCAGTACTTC.

This clonotype was seen at least ten times. The genes are TRBV10-3 and TRBJ2-1; 8 nucleotides align to TRBD2. V lost 3 bases, J lost 6 bases, and 7 bases stayed unmatched. The CDR3 is made up of 15 amino acids. In germline, CDR1 is ENHRY, CDR2 SYGVKD. CDR3 protein: CAISERAGGRNEQFF. CDR3 coding DNA: TGTGCCATCAGTGAAAGGGCGGGAGGTCGCAATGAGCAGTTCTTC.

The V gene is TRBV2, the J gene TRBJ1-4, with D perhaps TRBD1 (5 bases). CDR3 length: 14 residues. CDR1 SNHLY and CDR2 FYNNEI come from the germline V gene. The V and J ends lost 7 bases and 10 bases respectively, with 19 bases between them. This chain's CDR3 is CASKSRAGDGKLFF. Here the CDR3 DNA reads TGTGCCAGCAAATCCAGGGCCGGAGACGGAAAACTGTTTTTT.

J is TRBJ2-1 and V is TRBV4-3; D is uncertain. The CDR3 covers 14 residues. The germline V gene encodes CDR1 LGHNA and CDR2 YSLEER. V lost 0 bases to trimming and J lost 6 bases, with 9 bases between them. Here the CDR3 reads CASSQEGRLNEQFF. CDR3 nucleotides: TGCGCCAGCAGCCAAGAAGGGCGACTCAATGAGCAGTTCTTC.

This clonotype came up a few times. This sequence joins TRBV5-1 and TRBJ2-5, with TRBD2 matching over 14 bases. V shed 0 bases and J 1 base; nucleotides not matched to a gene: 8. CDR3 length equals 19 residues. The germline V gene encodes CDR1 SGHRS and CDR2 YFSETQ. This CDR3 is CASSLVRGLAGDIQETQYF. Written as DNA, the CDR3 is TGCGCCAGCAGCTTGGTTCGGGGACTAGCGGGGGACATCCAAGAGACCCAGTACTTC. Full variable domain (missing parts from reference TRBV5-1 and TRBJ2-5): KAGVTQTPRYLIKTRGQQVTLSCSPISGHRSVSWYQQTPGQGLQFLFEYFSETQRNKGNFPGRFSGRQFSNSRSEMNVSTLELGDSALYLCASSLVRGLAGDIQETQYFGPGTRLLVL.

The chain recombines TRBV7-2 with TRBJ1-6; TRBD1 aligns across 8 bases. The V gene end was trimmed by 2 bases and the J gene end by 6 bases; junction bases not matched to a gene: 3. The germline V gene has CDR1 SGHTA and CDR2 FQGNSA. The CDR3 totals 15 residues. The CDR3 protein is CASSLLGQGNSPLHF. The DNA of the CDR3 is TGTGCCAGCAGCTTACTCGGACAGGGTAATTCACCCCTCCACTTT.

V and J are TRBV11-2 and TRBJ1-2, with 8 bases fitting TRBD1. The CDR3 runs 13 residues. The germline V gene encodes CDR1 SGHAT and CDR2 FQNNGV. The J segment lost 5 bases and the V segment lost 7 bases, leaving 6 bases of the junction unmatched. The CDR3 DNA is TGTGCCAGCACGCGGCAGGGGGCATATGGCTACACCTTC. Translating gives CASTRQGAYGYTF.

V is TRBV5-4 and J is TRBJ2-1; 8 bases agree with TRBD2. V trimming: 5 bases; J trimming: 5 bases; junction bases outside the gene matches: 12. The CDR3 runs 16 residues. Looked up from germline, CDR1 is SGHNT and CDR2 is YYREEE (reference sequence). The CDR3 protein is CASRGKAGVGHNEQFF. The CDR3 bases are TGTGCCAGCAGGGGGAAAGCGGGAGTTGGCCACAATGAGCAGTTCTTC.

This sequence joins TRBV6-1 and TRBJ2-4, with a tentative D call TRBD1 (6 bases). Trimming took 7 bases from V and 6 from J, leaving 16 bases between them. Per the germline V gene, CDR1 is MNHNS and CDR2 is SASEGT. The CDR3 is made up of 14 amino acids. The CDR3 DNA follows: TGTGCCAGCATGAGGGGGAAAGGAGGAAACATTCAGTACTTC. Protein sequence: CASMRGKGGNIQYF.

The chain combines TRBV7-2 with TRBJ2-7; 12 bases line up with TRBD2. This CDR3 has 15 amino acids. V shed 5 bases and J 5 bases; nucleotides not matched to a gene: 7. CDR1 is SGHTA and CDR2 is FQGNSA in the germline V gene. As DNA, the CDR3 is TGTGCCAGCAGCCCAGGACTAGCGGGAAAACACGAGCAGTACTTC. Amino acids: CASSPGLAGKHEQYF. The full variable domain, completed using reference TRBV7-2 and TRBJ2-7, is GAGVSQSPSNKVTEKGKDVELRCDPISGHTALYWYRQSLGQGLEFLIYFQGNSAPDKSGLPSDRFSAERTGGSVSTLTIQRTQQEDSAVYLCASSPGLAGKHEQYFGPGTRLTVT.

This chain uses TRBV5-6 with TRBJ1-1, with 7 bases identical to TRBD1. Unmatched junction bases numbered 4, after V lost 0 bases and J lost 8 bases. CDR1 and CDR2 from the germline V gene are SGHDT and YYEEEE. The length of the CDR3 is 13 residues. CDR3: CASSLEEDREAFF. The CDR3 nucleotides read TGTGCCAGCAGCTTGGAGGAGGACAGGGAAGCTTTCTTT.

The J gene is TRBJ2-1, the V gene TRBV28, with D perhaps assigned TRBD1 or TRBD2 (5 bases each). Trimming took 2 bases from V and 8 from J, leaving 22 bases between them. This CDR3 is 17 amino acids long. The V gene's germline CDR1 is MDHEN and CDR2 SYDVKM. The CDR3 sequence: CASSLIGRGVGVDEQFF. The CDR3 nucleotides read TGTGCCAGCAGTTTAATAGGGCGAGGGGTAGGAGTCGATGAGCAGTTCTTC.